Below, 20 T cell receptor beta chains from the same sample are listed, as sequenced in a study of blood T cell repertoires in COVID-19 (TCRdb year 2020). Libraries came from the immunoSEQ multiplex PCR assay. Here the immuneACCESS table is served through TCRdb, limited to in-frame sequences with V and J called. Missing clones are a known gap in these copies; in checked studies unresolved V genes cover under half, and the rest lacks a known reason. This sample holds 130,000 to 150,000 clones; 70% to 90% were observed only once. The ten largest clones add up to about 2.6% of the sample. The sequencing input was peripheral blood. All receptors derive from a human donor with acute or convalescent COVID-19. The donor label of this sample is uncertain.

This clone has a handful of counts. The chain is built from TRBV5-6 and TRBJ1-5; 12 nucleotides match TRBD1. V gave up 0 bases and J gave up 6 bases; unmatched junction bases: 4. The V gene's germline CDR1 is SGHDT and CDR2 YYEEEE. This CDR3 is built from 16 residues. The DNA of the CDR3 is TGTGCCAGCAGCTTGGGCGGGACAGGGGGCAGTCAGCCCCAGCATTTT. Translation gives CASSLGGTGGSQPQHF.

The V and J genes are TRBV12-3 or TRBV12-4 and TRBJ1-2, with 9 bases fitting TRBD1. V trimming: 5 bases; J trimming: 8 bases; junction bases outside the gene matches: 6. The CDR3 loop spans 13 amino acids. In DNA, the CDR3 is TGTGCCAGCAGTACAATGGACAGGGGCGGCTACACCTTC. It encodes CASSTMDRGGYTF.

This sequence joins TRBV6-5 and TRBJ1-1, with D possibly being TRBD1 (6 bases). The CDR3 is 14 amino acids. V lost 4 bases, J lost 5 bases, and 14 bases lay in between. In germline, CDR1 is MNHEY, CDR2 SVGAGI. The CDR3: CASSFSGQGTEAFF. CDR3 coding DNA: TGTGCCAGCAGTTTTTCAGGGCAGGGGACTGAAGCTTTCTTT.

The chain uses TRBV7-6 and TRBJ2-7; TRBD2 agrees at 7 bases. Trimming took 3 bases from V and 0 from J; bases not matched to a gene: 11. The germline CDR1 and CDR2 sequences are SGHVS and FNYEAQ. This CDR3 is built from 17 residues. In DNA form, the CDR3 reads TGTGCCAGCAGCTTGTGGGGAGGGCGGAAATTCTCCTACGAGCAGTACGTC. Residues: CASSLWGGRKFSYEQYV.

The V call is TRBV7-2, the J call TRBJ2-1; 10 bases are shared with TRBD1. This CDR3 has 15 amino acids. The trim removed 2 bases at V and 6 bases at J, leaving 4 bases unmatched. Germline CDR1 and CDR2: SGHTA and FQGNSA. This CDR3 is CASSLFGTGVNEQFF. The CDR3 nucleotides are TGTGCCAGCAGCTTATTTGGGACAGGGGTCAATGAGCAGTTCTTC.

The chain joins TRBV7-2 to TRBJ2-7; TRBD2 matches 8 bases. The CDR3 is 18 amino acids. With 5 bases clipped from V and 0 bases from J, the junction kept 15 bases outside the gene matches. Germline V gene lookup returns CDR1 SGHTA and CDR2 FQGNSA. This CDR3 reads CASSNRAGEPLSSYEQYV. CDR3 coding DNA: TGTGCCAGCAGCAACCGAGCGGGGGAACCGTTGAGCTCCTACGAGCAGTACGTC.

The table lists this clone with a count of one. The rearrangement links TRBV10-3 to TRBJ1-1; tentatively, D is TRBD1 (5 bases). Trimming shortened V by 6 bases and J by 5 bases, and 25 bases separated the two germline ends. Per germline, CDR1 ENHRY and CDR2 SYGVKD. This CDR3 is built from 17 residues. The CDR3 coding sequence is TGTGCCATCAGGAGAGAAGTAGGGGCACGATTGGGTACTGAAGCTTTCTTT. Translating it yields CAIRREVGARLGTEAFF.

The rearrangement joins TRBV15 to TRBJ1-1; the match to TRBD1 covers 7 bases. This CDR3 region has 14 residues. Germline loops: CDR1 LNHNV, CDR2 YYDKDF (reference sequence). V gave up 3 bases and J gave up 3 bases; unmatched junction bases: 4. The CDR3 protein is CATSREGGYTEAFF. CDR3 DNA: TGTGCCACCAGCAGGGAAGGGGGCTACACTGAAGCTTTCTTT. The entire variable domain, with the rest obtained from reference TRBV15 and TRBJ1-1, is as follows: DAMVIQNPRYQVTQFGKPVTLSCSQTLNHNVMYWYQQKSSQAPKLLFHYYDKDFNNEADTPDNFQSRRPNTSFCFLDIRSPGLGDTAMYLCATSREGGYTEAFFGQGTRLTVV.

The V gene is TRBV6-5, the J gene TRBJ1-1, with TRBD1 matching 7 bases. V shed 6 bases, J shed 7 bases, and the junction held 2 bases outside the gene matches. Germline V lookup: CDR1 MNHEY, CDR2 SVGAGI. The CDR3 consists of 11 residues. The CDR3 is CASRRDSEAFF. CDR3 nucleotide sequence: TGTGCCAGCAGAAGGGACAGTGAAGCTTTCTTT.

This chain uses TRBV4-2 with TRBJ1-2; 7 bases fit TRBD1. This CDR3 comprises 15 residues. Trimming took 4 bases from V and 3 from J; bases not matched to a gene: 8. CDR1 and CDR2 from the germline V gene are LGHNA and YNFKEQ. The CDR3 DNA reads TGTGCCAGCAGCCTTCGACAGGGTTCTGACTATGGCTACACCTTC. Protein product: CASSLRQGSDYGYTF.

The rearrangement joins TRBV7-6 to TRBJ1-2; 9 nucleotides agree with TRBD1. V lost 7 bases, J lost 4 bases, and 10 bases stayed unmatched. The CDR3 is 15 residues long. Germline V gene lookup returns CDR1 SGHVS and CDR2 FNYEAQ. CDR3 DNA sequence: TGTGCCAGCACCCCCGGTGGGACAGGGAGCTATGGCTACACCTTC. Encoded protein: CASTPGGTGSYGYTF. Using reference TRBV7-6 and TRBJ1-2 for the parts outside the CDR3, the full variable domain is GAGVSQSPRYKVTKRGQDVALRCDPISGHVSLYWYRQALGQGPEFLTYFNYEAQQDKSGLPNDRFSAERPEGSISTLTIQRTEQRDSAMYRCASTPGGTGSYGYTFGSGTRLTVV.

The rearrangement uses TRBV5-8 and TRBJ1-2; TRBD1 is a possible D gene (6 bases). The V gene lost 4 bases and the J gene lost 1 base, with 14 bases spanning the gap. The CDR3 has 15 residues. Germline V CDR1 and CDR2: SGHTS, YDEGEE. This CDR3 is CASSPGWTVNYGYTF. The CDR3 region has the DNA TGTGCCAGCAGCCCGGGGTGGACAGTTAACTATGGCTACACCTTC.

The V and J genes are TRBV28 and TRBJ1-1; no reliable D call. The length of the CDR3 is 14 residues. The V gene's germline CDR1 is MDHEN and CDR2 SYDVKM. The ends were cut back, 8 bases at V and 0 bases at J, with 13 bases in the middle. The CDR3 loop is CASFKYRLNTEAFF. In nucleotides, the CDR3 is TGTGCCAGCTTTAAGTACAGATTGAACACTGAAGCTTTCTTT.

The chain carries TRBV19 and TRBJ1-2; D remains ambiguous. The germline CDR1 and CDR2 sequences are LNHDA and SQIVND (reference sequence). The CDR3 length is 13 residues. Trimming shortened V by 3 bases and J by 2 bases, and 7 bases separated the two germline ends. Written as DNA, the CDR3 is TGTGCCAGTAGTATGAACACGAACTATGGCTACACCTTC. Translating it yields CASSMNTNYGYTF.

The CDR3 nucleotides are TGTGCCAGTCATAGGACAGGGCGAGCTAATGAAAAACTGTTTTTT. Translation gives CASHRTGRANEKLFF. The rearrangement joins TRBV19 to TRBJ1-4; 8 bases map to TRBD1. The germline gives CDR1 LNHDA, CDR2 SQIVND (reference sequence). The CDR3 is made up of 15 amino acids. The junction had 8 bases not matched to a gene; V was cut back by 8 bases and J by 3 bases.

The chain employs TRBV29-1 and TRBJ2-3; the match to TRBD2 covers 10 bases. This CDR3 has 14 amino acids. J gave up 9 bases and V 6 bases, and 12 bases lay outside the gene matches. CDR1 is SQVTM, CDR2 ANQGSEA, per germline. The CDR3 coding sequence is TGCAGCGTCGGAGAGCTAGCGGGGGTTTGGACGCAGTATTTT. Translated, it gives CSVGELAGVWTQYF.

The chain couples TRBV7-9 to TRBJ1-2; D perhaps matches TRBD1 (6 bases). This CDR3 has 15 amino acids. Germline V gives CDR1 SEHNR, CDR2 FQNEAQ (reference sequence). Trimming took 5 bases from V and 0 from J, leaving 13 bases between them. The CDR3 sequence: CASSPFGQTNYGYTF. The CDR3, as DNA: TGTGCCAGCAGCCCATTCGGACAGACTAACTATGGCTACACCTTC.

The J gene is TRBJ2-1, the V gene TRBV18, with TRBD1 matching over 9 bases. Germline loops: CDR1 KGHSH, CDR2 LQKENI. CDR3 length equals 15 residues. Trimming cost V 5 bases and J 4 bases; bases outside gene matches: 6. CDR3 amino acids: CASSIRTGEYNEQFF. The CDR3 DNA reads as TGTGCCAGCTCAATTAGGACAGGGGAATACAATGAGCAGTTCTTC.

This rearrangement joins TRBV14 to TRBJ2-3; 8 bases align to TRBD1. The CDR3 is made up of 16 amino acids. Germline CDR1 reads SGHDN; CDR2 reads FVKESK. V lost 6 bases, J lost 3 bases, and 11 bases stayed unmatched. CDR3 residues: CASSPLTGAFTDTQYF. CDR3 in DNA: TGTGCCAGCAGTCCATTGACAGGGGCTTTTACAGATACGCAGTATTTT. Filled out from reference TRBV14 and TRBJ2-3, the complete variable domain reads EAGVTQFPSHSVIEKGQTVTLRCDPISGHDNLYWYRRVMGKEIKFLLHFVKESKQDESGMPNNRFLAERTGGTYSTLKVQPAELEDSGVYFCASSPLTGAFTDTQYFGPGTRLTVL.

This chain connects TRBV7-9 to TRBJ2-7; tentative D call: TRBD2 (5 bases). Per germline, CDR1 SEHNR and CDR2 FQNEAQ (reference sequence). V lost 2 bases to trimming and J lost 9 bases, with 8 bases between them. The CDR3 spans 11 residues. CDR3 residues: CASSLSEGQYF. CDR3 nucleotide sequence: TGTGCCAGCAGCTTATCTGAGGGGCAGTACTTC.